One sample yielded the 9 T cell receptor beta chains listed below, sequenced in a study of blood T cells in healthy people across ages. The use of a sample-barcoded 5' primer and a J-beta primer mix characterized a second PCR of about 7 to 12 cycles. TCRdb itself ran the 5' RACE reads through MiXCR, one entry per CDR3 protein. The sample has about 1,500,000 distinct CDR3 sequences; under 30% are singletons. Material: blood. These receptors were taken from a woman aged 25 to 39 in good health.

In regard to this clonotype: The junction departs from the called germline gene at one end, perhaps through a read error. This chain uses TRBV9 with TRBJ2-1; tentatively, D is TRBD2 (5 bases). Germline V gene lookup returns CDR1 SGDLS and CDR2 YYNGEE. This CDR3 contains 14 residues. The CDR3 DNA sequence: TGTACCAGCAGCCCATTCTCTAGGGAGAATGAGCAGTTCTTC. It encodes CTSSPFSRENEQFF.

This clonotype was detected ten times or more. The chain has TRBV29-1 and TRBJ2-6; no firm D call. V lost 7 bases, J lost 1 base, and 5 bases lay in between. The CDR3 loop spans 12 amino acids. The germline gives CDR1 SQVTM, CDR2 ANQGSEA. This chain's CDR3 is CSAGSGANVLTF. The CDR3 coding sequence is TGCAGCGCTGGGTCTGGGGCCAACGTCCTGACTTTC. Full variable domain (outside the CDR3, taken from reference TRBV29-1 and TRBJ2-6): SAVISQKPSRDICQRGTSLTIQCQVDSQVTMMFWYRQQPGQSLTLIATANQGSEATYESGFVIDKFPISRPNLTFSTLTVSNMSPEDSSIYLCSAGSGANVLTFGAGSRLTVL.

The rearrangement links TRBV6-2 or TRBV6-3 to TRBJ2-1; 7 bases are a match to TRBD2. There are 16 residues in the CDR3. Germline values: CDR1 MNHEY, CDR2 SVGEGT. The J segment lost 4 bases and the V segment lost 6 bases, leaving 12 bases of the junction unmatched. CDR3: CASSLWASGGYNEQFF. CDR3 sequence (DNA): TGTGCCAGCAGCTTATGGGCTAGCGGAGGATACAATGAGCAGTTCTTC.

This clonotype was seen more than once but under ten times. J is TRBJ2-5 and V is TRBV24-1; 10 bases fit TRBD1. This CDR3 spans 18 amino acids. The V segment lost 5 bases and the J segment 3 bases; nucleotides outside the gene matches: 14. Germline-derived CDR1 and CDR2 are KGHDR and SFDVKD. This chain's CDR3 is CATSGGGTGAGGEETQYF. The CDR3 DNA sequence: TGTGCCACCAGTGGTGGCGGGACAGGGGCCGGGGGTGAAGAGACCCAGTACTTC.

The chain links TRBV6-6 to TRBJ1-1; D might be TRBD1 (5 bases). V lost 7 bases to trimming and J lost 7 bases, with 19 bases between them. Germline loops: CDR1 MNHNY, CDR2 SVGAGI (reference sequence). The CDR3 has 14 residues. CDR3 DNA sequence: TGTGCCAGCACCAACTCAATGGGGCAGGATGAAGCTTTCTTT. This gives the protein CASTNSMGQDEAFF.

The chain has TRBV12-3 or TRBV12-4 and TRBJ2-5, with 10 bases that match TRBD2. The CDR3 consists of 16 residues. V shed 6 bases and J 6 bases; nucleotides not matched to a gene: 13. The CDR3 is CASSPPSGRIGKTQYF. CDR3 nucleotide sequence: TGTGCCAGCAGCCCTCCTAGCGGGAGAATTGGGAAGACCCAGTACTTC.

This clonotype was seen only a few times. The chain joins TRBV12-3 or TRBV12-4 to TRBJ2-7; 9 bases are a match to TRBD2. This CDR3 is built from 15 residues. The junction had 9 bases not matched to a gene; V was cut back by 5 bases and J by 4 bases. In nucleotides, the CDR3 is TGTGCCAGCAGTACTCGGGGTAGCGGGAGTTACGAGCAGTACTTC. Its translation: CASSTRGSGSYEQYF.

CDR3 nucleotide sequence: TGTGCCAGCAGTGCGGGTAGGGGGCCGGAGACCCAGTACTTC. It yields the protein CASSAGRGPETQYF. The rearrangement uses TRBV6-1 and TRBJ2-5, with TRBD1 matching 7 bases. The CDR3 length is 14 residues. Germline V gene lookup returns CDR1 MNHNS and CDR2 SASEGT. With V trimmed by 4 bases and J by 5 bases, 7 bases remained unmatched.

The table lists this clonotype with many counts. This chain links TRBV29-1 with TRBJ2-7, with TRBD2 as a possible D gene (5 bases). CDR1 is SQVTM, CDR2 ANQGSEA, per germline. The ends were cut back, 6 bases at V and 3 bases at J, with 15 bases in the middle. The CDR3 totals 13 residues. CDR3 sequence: CSVSGGPDYEQYF. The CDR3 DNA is TGCAGCGTCTCAGGAGGACCAGACTACGAGCAGTACTTC.